The next 22 T cell receptor beta chains were all read from a single sample in a study of T cell clones after liver transplantation. Assay used: immunoSEQ multiplex PCR; TCRdb lists only in-frame clones, some missing. The sample has some 34,000 clones, over 85% seen once. This specimen consisted of CD8+ T cells from blood, obtained 12 months after liver transplant. These TCRs come from a human patient who received a liver transplant. The graft donor may be the source of some T cells.

The V and J genes are TRBV7-6 and TRBJ2-1; 9 bases are shared with TRBD1. Trimming took 0 bases from V and 3 from J; bases not matched to a gene: 6. CDR1 is SGHVS, CDR2 FNYEAQ, per germline. The CDR3 spans 17 residues. The CDR3 nucleotides are TGTGCCAGCAGCTTAGCGGGACAGGGAAACGACTACAATGAGCAGTTCTTC. Its translation is CASSLAGQGNDYNEQFF.

The rearrangement uses TRBV2 and TRBJ2-7; D remains ambiguous. Trimming stripped 2 bases from V and 2 bases from J, with 13 bases between. The CDR3 extends over 15 amino acids. The germline V gene encodes CDR1 SNHLY and CDR2 FYNNEI. The CDR3 sequence is CASSEPDLAAYEQYF. As DNA, the CDR3 is TGTGCCAGCAGTGAACCCGATTTGGCAGCCTACGAGCAGTACTTC.

V and J are TRBV5-1 and TRBJ2-7; 9 bases agree with TRBD1. J lost 3 bases, V lost 5 bases, and 12 bases had no gene match. The CDR3 has 16 residues. The germline gives CDR1 SGHRS, CDR2 YFSETQ. CDR3 nucleotides: TGCGCCAGCAGGATTGGCGAGGGGACAGGGAACTACGAGCAGTACTTC. This gives the protein CASRIGEGTGNYEQYF.

The chain links TRBV2 to TRBJ1-1; 8 bases fit TRBD1. This CDR3 is built from 14 residues. V was clipped by 10 bases and J by 0 bases; unmatched bases: 7. The germline V gene encodes CDR1 SNHLY and CDR2 FYNNEI. Here the CDR3 reads CATDRTGMNTEAFF. CDR3 coding DNA: TGTGCCACCGACAGGACAGGGATGAACACTGAAGCTTTCTTT.

The CDR3 is CASSYLEGEDYGYTF. CDR3 nucleotides: TGTGCCAGCAGTTACTTGGAGGGAGAGGACTATGGCTACACCTTC. This chain uses TRBV6-6 with TRBJ1-2; unclear D gene. The germline CDR1 and CDR2 sequences are MNHNY and SVGAGI (reference sequence). Between the trimmed V and J ends, which lost 1 base and 3 bases, there was a span of 12 bases. The length of the CDR3 is 15 residues.

The V and J genes are TRBV5-5 and TRBJ1-4; no definite D call. The CDR3 is 14 amino acids. Germline V gives CDR1 SGHKS, CDR2 YYEKEE (reference sequence). V was trimmed by 4 bases and J by 4 bases, leaving 11 bases between them. In DNA form, the CDR3 reads TGTGCCAGCAGCAGCGCCAAGCATAATGAAAAACTGTTTTTT. Protein: CASSSAKHNEKLFF. The full variable domain, rest sourced from reference TRBV5-5 and TRBJ1-4, is DAGVTQSPTHLIKTRGQQVTLRCSPISGHKSVSWYQQVLGQGPQFIFQYYEKEERGRGNFPDRFSARQFPNYSSELNVNALLLGDSALYLCASSSAKHNEKLFFGSGTQLSVL.

This clone was seen a single time. The chain uses TRBV9 and TRBJ2-7, with TRBD1 matching 10 bases. The CDR3 covers 14 residues. J gave up 6 bases and V 4 bases, and 7 bases lay outside the gene matches. Germline lookup yields CDR1 SGDLS and CDR2 YYNGEE. CDR3 coding DNA: TGTGCCAGCAGCTACGGGACAGGGGTCTCCGAGCAGTACTTC. This codes for CASSYGTGVSEQYF. The full variable domain, completed using reference TRBV9 and TRBJ2-7, is DSGVTQTPKHLITATGQRVTLRCSPRSGDLSVYWYQQSLDQGLQFLIQYYNGEERAKGNILERFSAQQFPDLHSELNLSSLELGDSALYFCASSYGTGVSEQYFGPGTRLTVT.

The rearrangement joins TRBV4-3 to TRBJ2-3; 7 bases are shared with TRBD2. Germline CDR1 is LGHNA and CDR2 is YSLEER. The CDR3 spans 15 residues. V dropped 4 bases and J dropped 0; count of bases not matched to a gene: 4. This CDR3 reads CASSRLLASTDTQYF. In nucleotides, the CDR3 is TGCGCCAGCAGCCGCCTACTAGCGAGCACAGATACGCAGTATTTT.

The rearrangement joins TRBV4-3 to TRBJ2-1, with TRBD2 matching over 7 bases. The trim removed 0 bases at V and 6 bases at J, leaving 11 bases unmatched. Germline V gene data show CDR1 as LGHNA and CDR2 as YSLEER. The CDR3 contains 17 residues. For the CDR3, the DNA is TGCGCCAGCAGCCAAGATCCAGGCGGGAGCCACCTCAATGAGCAGTTCTTC. It codes for CASSQDPGGSHLNEQFF.

This chain connects TRBV19 to TRBJ2-3, with 7 positions matching TRBD2. The V gene's germline CDR1 is LNHDA and CDR2 SQIVND (reference sequence). The junction had 5 bases not matched to a gene; V was cut back by 3 bases and J by 2 bases. There are 15 residues in the CDR3. The chain's CDR3 is CASSIFGTITDTQYF. The CDR3 DNA sequence: TGTGCCAGTAGTATTTTTGGGACTATCACAGATACGCAGTATTTT.

The rearrangement joins TRBV6-5 to TRBJ2-1; D is possibly TRBD2 (5 bases). Germline lookup yields CDR1 MNHEY and CDR2 SVGAGI. V was trimmed by 6 bases and J by 8 bases, leaving 17 bases between them. The CDR3 length is 14 residues. The CDR3 DNA follows: TGTGCCAGCAGAGTAGCGCCCCCAAGTTATGAGCAGTTCTTC. Translation: CASRVAPPSYEQFF.

The rearrangement joins TRBV7-6 to TRBJ2-6, with D unclear. The CDR3 spans 14 residues. CDR1 SGHVS and CDR2 FNYEAQ come from the germline V gene. V lost 5 bases, J lost 0 bases, and 5 bases lay in between. DNA for the CDR3: TGTGCCAGCAGCCTAAGCTCTGGGGCCAACGTCCTGACTTTC. Translating it yields CASSLSSGANVLTF.

This chain links TRBV27 with TRBJ2-7; 7 positions agree with TRBD1. Germline V gene sequence: CDR1 MNHEY, CDR2 SMNVEV (reference sequence). J gave up 2 bases and V 4 bases, and 2 bases lay outside the gene matches. The CDR3 contains 13 residues. CDR3 protein: CASSWTGPYEQYF. CDR3 nucleotides: TGTGCCAGCAGTTGGACAGGACCCTACGAGCAGTACTTC.

The chain uses TRBV9 and TRBJ2-7; TRBD2 aligns across 8 bases. V was pared by 3 bases and J by 2 bases, with 4 bases of the junction left unmatched. The length of the CDR3 is 14 residues. Germline CDR1 is SGDLS and CDR2 is YYNGEE. CDR3 sequence (DNA): TGTGCCAGCAGCGGGGAAGCGGGAGCCTACGAGCAGTACTTC. It specifies CASSGEAGAYEQYF.

This rearrangement joins TRBV19 to TRBJ2-2, with TRBD2 identical over 10 bases. The J segment lost 3 bases and the V segment lost 5 bases, leaving 9 bases of the junction unmatched. The CDR3 contains 17 residues. CDR1 is LNHDA, CDR2 SQIVND, per germline (reference sequence). This CDR3 is CASSPTGTSDYTGELFF. The DNA of the CDR3 is TGTGCCAGTAGTCCCACCGGGACTAGCGACTACACCGGGGAGCTGTTTTTT. Combining the CDR3 with reference TRBV19 and TRBJ2-2 gives the whole variable domain DGGITQSPKYLFRKEGQNVTLSCEQNLNHDAMYWYRQDPGQGLRLIYYSQIVNDFQKGDIAEGYSVSREKKESFPLTVTSAQKNPTAFYLCASSPTGTSDYTGELFFGEGSRLTVL.

The chain has TRBV5-6 and TRBJ2-1, with a weak D call TRBD2 (5 bases). This CDR3 has 15 amino acids. Trimming removed 3 bases from V and 2 bases from J, with 12 bases in between. Per the germline V gene, CDR1 is SGHDT and CDR2 is YYEEEE. CDR3 sequence reads: CASSSLTGTYNEQFF. As DNA, the CDR3 is TGTGCCAGCAGCTCGCTGACGGGAACCTACAATGAGCAGTTCTTC. The full variable domain, rest sourced from reference TRBV5-6 and TRBJ2-1, is DAGVTQSPTHLIKTRGQQVTLRCSPKSGHDTVSWYQQALGQGPQFIFQYYEEEERQRGNFPDRFSGHQFPNYSSELNVNALLLGDSALYLCASSSLTGTYNEQFFGPGTRLTVL.

This clone was found once. The chain couples TRBV4-1 to TRBJ2-7, with TRBD2 matching over 12 bases. Germline-derived CDR1 and CDR2 are MGHRA and YSYEKL. J was trimmed by 3 bases and V by 0 bases; bases with no gene match: 15. The CDR3 is made up of 20 amino acids. The CDR3 coding sequence is TGCGCCAGCAGCCAAGAAGTCGGGGGACTAGCGGGTTGGGCGTACTACGAGCAGTACTTC. Its protein is CASSQEVGGLAGWAYYEQYF.

The V gene is TRBV28, the J gene TRBJ2-3; 12 nucleotides line up with TRBD2. With V trimmed by 6 bases and J by 1 base, 5 bases remained unmatched. The germline V gene has CDR1 MDHEN and CDR2 SYDVKM. CDR3 length equals 16 residues. DNA of the CDR3: TGTGCCAGCAGGGTGACTAGCGGGAGTCGCACAGATACGCAGTATTTT. Amino acids: CASRVTSGSRTDTQYF. Full variable domain (missing parts from reference TRBV28 and TRBJ2-3): DVKVTQSSRYLVKRTGEKVFLECVQDMDHENMFWYRQDPGLGLRLIYFSYDVKMKEKGDIPEGYSVSREKKERFSLILESASTNQTSMYLCASRVTSGSRTDTQYFGPGTRLTVL.

The V and J genes are TRBV2 and TRBJ2-1, with D perhaps matching TRBD1 or TRBD2 (5 bases each). The CDR3 has 12 amino acids. Trimming stripped 7 bases from V and 5 bases from J, with 9 bases between. Germline CDR1 is SNHLY and CDR2 is FYNNEI. CDR3 sequence: CASKGRHNEQFF. The CDR3 nucleotides are TGTGCCAGCAAGGGACGCCACAATGAGCAGTTCTTC.

The CDR3 loop reads CASSPSGAEQYF. CDR3 coding DNA: TGTGCCAGCTCACCTTCGGGAGCGGAGCAGTACTTC. This chain links TRBV18 with TRBJ2-7; a possible D gene is TRBD2 (6 bases). V was shortened by 3 bases and J by 7 bases, with 10 bases between the two germline ends. Germline V lookup: CDR1 KGHSH, CDR2 LQKENI. The CDR3 totals 12 residues.

The V call is TRBV2, the J call TRBJ2-3; D is undetermined. Trimming took off 6 bases at V and 1 base at J, with 5 bases between the two ends. The CDR3 runs 12 residues. CDR1 is SNHLY and CDR2 is FYNNEI in the germline V gene. CDR3 DNA: TGTGCCAGCAGGGGCCGCACAGATACGCAGTATTTT. Its protein product is CASRGRTDTQYF.

The chain links TRBV21-1 to TRBJ2-1; the D call in the table, TRBD1, was not verified against the DNA. TRBV21-1 is marked as a pseudogene. The CDR3 has 15 residues. As DNA, the CDR3 is TGTGCCAGCAGCAAAGGAGTCAGGATCCACAATGAGCAGTTCTTC. This encodes CASSKGVRIHNEQFF.